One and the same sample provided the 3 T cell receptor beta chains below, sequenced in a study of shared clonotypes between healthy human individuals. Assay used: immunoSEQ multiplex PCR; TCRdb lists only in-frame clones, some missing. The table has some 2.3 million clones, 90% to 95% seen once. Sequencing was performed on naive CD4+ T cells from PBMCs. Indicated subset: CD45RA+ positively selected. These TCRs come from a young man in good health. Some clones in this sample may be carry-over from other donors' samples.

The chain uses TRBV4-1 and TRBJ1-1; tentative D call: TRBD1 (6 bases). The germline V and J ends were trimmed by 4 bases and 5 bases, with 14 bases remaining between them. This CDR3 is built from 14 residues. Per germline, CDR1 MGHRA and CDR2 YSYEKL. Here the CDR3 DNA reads TGCGCCAGCAGCCGTTCAGGGGACCCGACTGAAGCTTTCTTT. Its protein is CASSRSGDPTEAFF.

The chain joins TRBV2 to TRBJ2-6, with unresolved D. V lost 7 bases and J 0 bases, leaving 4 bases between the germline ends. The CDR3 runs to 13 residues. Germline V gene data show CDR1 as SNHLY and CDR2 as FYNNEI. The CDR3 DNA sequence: TGTGCCAGCAAAAACTCTGGGGCCAACGTCCTGACTTTC. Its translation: CASKNSGANVLTF.

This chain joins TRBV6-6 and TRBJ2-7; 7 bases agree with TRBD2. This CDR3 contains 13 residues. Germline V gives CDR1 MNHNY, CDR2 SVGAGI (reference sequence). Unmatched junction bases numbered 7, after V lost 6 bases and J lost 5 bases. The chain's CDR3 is CASRGGGVDEQYF. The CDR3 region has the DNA TGTGCCAGCAGGGGGGGAGGGGTCGACGAGCAGTACTTC.